A selection of T cell receptor beta chains follows, all from one sample in a study of blood T cell repertoires in COVID-19. Produced via immunoSEQ multiplex PCR; TCRdb's table is partial and in-frame only. The table shows approximately 410,000 clones, with just over 85% occurring only once. The sample consisted of peripheral blood. All receptors come from a woman in her twenties or thirties with active or convalescent COVID-19. CDR3s include the opening cysteine and the closing phenylalanine or tryptophan. Fields, in order: CDR3 protein, CDR3 DNA, J gene, clone size, V gene, D gene. The D gene is left open where the match is weak. Rows give clone size only sometimes, using once, few, many, or a class for an expanded clone.

CDR3aa: CASSDSKTSGIMGNEQFF
CDR3nt: TGTGCCAGCAGTGACTCGAAGACTAGCGGGATCATGGGCAATGAGCAGTTCTTC
j_gene: TRBJ2-1
abundance: once
v_gene: TRBV6-4
d_gene: TRBD2

CDR3aa: CASSPFAVTASYNEQFF
CDR3nt: TGTGCCAGCAGTCCATTTGCGGTAACGGCCTCCTACAATGAGCAGTTCTTC
j_gene: TRBJ2-1
abundance: .
v_gene: TRBV27
d_gene: .

CDR3aa: CASSIRGYTEAFF
CDR3nt: TGTGCCAGCAGCATAAGGGGGTACACTGAAGCTTTCTTT
j_gene: TRBJ1-1
abundance: .
v_gene: TRBV5-6
d_gene: .

CDR3aa: CASSPTSVSYEQYF
CDR3nt: TGTGCCAGCAGCCCCACTAGCGTCTCCTACGAGCAGTACTTC
j_gene: TRBJ2-7
abundance: .
v_gene: TRBV7-2
d_gene: TRBD2

CDR3aa: CASSYRQPNEQFF
CDR3nt: TGTGCCAGCAGCTACCGACAACCCAATGAGCAGTTCTTC
j_gene: TRBJ2-1
abundance: .
v_gene: TRBV5-4
d_gene: .

CDR3aa: CASSLGAAGSSYNSPLHF
CDR3nt: TGTGCCAGCAGCTTAGGGGCAGCCGGGAGCTCCTATAATTCACCCCTCCACTTT
j_gene: TRBJ1-6
abundance: .
v_gene: TRBV7-8
d_gene: .

CDR3aa: CASSEILGQNYGYTF
CDR3nt: TGTGCCAGCAGTGAAATCTTGGGACAAAACTATGGCTACACCTTC
j_gene: TRBJ1-2
abundance: .
v_gene: TRBV6-1
d_gene: .

CDR3aa: CASSLDLSGANVLTF
CDR3nt: TGTGCCAGCAGCTTAGATCTCTCTGGGGCCAATGTCCTGACTTTC
j_gene: TRBJ2-6
abundance: .
v_gene: TRBV7-8
d_gene: .

CDR3aa: CASREGAGNEKLFF
CDR3nt: TGTGCCAGCAGGGAGGGGGCTGGTAATGAAAAACTGTTTTTT
j_gene: TRBJ1-4
abundance: .
v_gene: TRBV28
d_gene: TRBD1

CDR3aa: CASSQEGAEAFF
CDR3nt: TGCGCCAGCAGCCAAGAAGGGGCTGAAGCTTTCTTT
j_gene: TRBJ1-1
abundance: once
v_gene: TRBV4-1
d_gene: .

CDR3aa: CAPGWTSNNEQFF
CDR3nt: TGTGCCCCAGGGTGGACTAGCAACAATGAGCAGTTCTTC
j_gene: TRBJ2-1
abundance: .
v_gene: TRBV2
d_gene: TRBD2

CDR3aa: CSVEPQDTFSGNTIYF
CDR3nt: TGCAGCGTTGAACCGCAGGACACTTTCTCTGGAAACACCATATATTTT
j_gene: TRBJ1-3
abundance: .
v_gene: TRBV29-1
d_gene: .

CDR3aa: CASRYNRGEVNTEAFF
CDR3nt: TGTGCCAGCAGATATAACCGTGGGGAGGTCAACACTGAAGCTTTCTTT
j_gene: TRBJ1-1
abundance: .
v_gene: TRBV7-8
d_gene: .

CDR3aa: CASALGRGGTEAFF
CDR3nt: TGTGCCAGCGCCCTTGGGAGGGGAGGGACTGAAGCTTTCTTT
j_gene: TRBJ1-1
abundance: .
v_gene: TRBV2
d_gene: .

CDR3aa: CASSSRLGGEQYF
CDR3nt: TGCGCCAGCAGCTCCAGACTAGGCGGCGAGCAGTACTTC
j_gene: TRBJ2-7
abundance: .
v_gene: TRBV5-1
d_gene: .